The present entry profiles one T cell receptor (beta chain) with its context. The source of the sample is a study of response to subunit inactivated influenza vaccine. TCRdb redid the calling of the RT-PCR reads with MiXCR, one entry per CDR3 protein. The sample contains 860,000 or so distinct CDR3 sequences, 20% to 25% of which appear only once. Trimming took 0 bases from V and 3 from J, leaving 22 bases between them. CDR3 length: 18 amino acids. CDR1 is GTSNPN and CDR2 is SVGIG in the germline V gene (reference sequence). The specimen was PBMCs from blood, collected around 5 days after vaccination. The origin of this receptor is a man aged 45-60 years who received an inactivated influenza vaccine. The rearrangement joins TRBV30 to TRBJ2-3, with D tentatively TRBD2 (5 bases). The CDR3 here is CAWSVLSGPFGKTDTQYF. DNA of the CDR3: TGTGCCTGGAGTGTACTTTCTGGCCCTTTCGGGAAAACAGATACGCAGTATTTT.